Here is one TCR beta chain with its context. The data derive from a study of blood T cell repertoires in COVID-19. Study information: Sites across the United States, Italy and Spain contributed samples from acute and convalescent COVID-19. From T cells, B-cell-depleted T cells, or PBMCs came the material, which was cDNA or gDNA.

Germline-derived CDR1 and CDR2 are SNHLY and FYNNEI. The CDR3 extends over 13 amino acids. The V end lost 6 bases, the J end lost 4 bases, and 12 bases lay between the germline ends. Per the original methods: Reference gene primer amplification gave nucleated cell count estimates. Using immunoSEQ multiplex PCR, the repertoire was profiled, and TCRdb retains in-frame clones only, with some absent. The DNA gave D and trimming, while V, J and clone size come from that table. In the table there are over 70,000 clones, about 80% of which are singletons. The sequence was obtained from a woman in her 70s with acute or convalescent COVID-19. The V and J genes are TRBV2 and TRBJ1-1; the D gene is possibly TRBD1 (5 bases). Material: peripheral blood. The CDR3 coding sequence is TGTGCCAGCAGCGCCTCAGGGTTCACTGAAGCTTTCTTT. Its translation is CASSASGFTEAFF.